The T cell receptor beta chain under discussion was sequenced for a study of control samples from healthy donors and cancer patients (dated by TCRdb to about 2020). Libraries were built with the immunoSEQ multiplex PCR assay. Not all clones reach the TCRdb copy of this immuneACCESS table, which keeps in-frame sequences only. Checked studies attribute under half of the gap to unresolved V genes and leave the rest unexplained. The sample table holds 60,000 or so clones, of which approximately 95% were seen once. Approximately 0.99% of the sample lies in the top ten. From a lookup of the germline V gene (reference sequence), CDR1 and CDR2 are MNHEY and SMNVEV. The CDR3 sequence holds 14 residues, the cysteine and phenylalanine included. The read is trimmed to its CDR3 DNA, 42 bases read in frame from base 1. V lost 4 bases and J lost 0 bases; the stretch between them is 8 bases long. Note on this clone: Its target antigen remains unknown. No base quality information exists; no much larger clone differs at one position.

Sequenced input: blood. The chain is encoded by TRBV27 joined to TRBJ2-3; no D segment can be confidently identified. The source is a woman between 18 and 29 years old in good health. CDR3 protein: CASSSRSSTDTQYF. In nucleotides, the sequence is TGTGCCAGCAGTTCCCGATCTAGCACAGATACGCAGTATTTT.